Listed here is a single TCR beta chain. No antigen is known for it. Reprocessing the 5' RACE reads, TCRdb reports a single entry for every CDR3 protein and omits DNA. This table lists about 460,000 distinct CDR3 sequences. This sample is drawn from a study of T cells expressing NK-cell markers. Study-wide results and caveats: Of the CD8+ T cell pool in roughly six donors, about 1.0-7.5% was accounted for by dominant NKG2C+ clonotypes. The CD3+CD56-NKG2C+ fraction was also led by these clonotypes in a handful of donors.

The germline V gene encodes CDR1 MNHNS and CDR2 SASEGT. This CDR3 is built from 15 residues. Sequencing input: blood T cells: a sorted CD56 or NKG2C T cell subset, CD4+ or CD8+ T cells, or bulk PBMC T cells (not recorded which). The chain has TRBV6-1 and TRBJ2-1; the TRBD1 assignment by TCRdb is unverifiable without DNA. This clonotype originated in a woman aged 50 to 65 in good health. This CDR3 reads CASRDRGNSYNEQFF.